The following is a T cell receptor (beta chain) sequence with its context. This receptor's antigen is unknown. No much larger clone exists at a distance of one base, and base qualities are not known. This entry is derived from a study of T cell changes during pregnancy in multiple sclerosis (dated by TCRdb to between 2017 and 2020). About the investigation overall: Changes in the T cell repertoire over the course of pregnancy were examined in this study in women with multiple sclerosis.

The library was prepared using the immunoSEQ multiplex PCR assay. TCRdb re-hosts the immuneACCESS table, in-frame sequences only. Its copies lack some clones; in the studies checked, an unresolved V gene accounts for under half of them, and the cause for the rest is not known. Counted in this sample were approximately 36,000 clones; about 88% of them appeared once. Approximately 6.7% of the sample comes from the top ten. The CDR3 runs 16 amino acids, cysteine and phenylalanine included. The read is trimmed to its CDR3 DNA, 48 bases read in frame from base 1. The germline V gene encodes CDR1 SEHNR and CDR2 FQNEAQ (reference sequence). Germline trimming amounts to 3 bases on V and 3 bases on J, with 10 as the count of junction bases outside the gene matches.

The chain joins TRBV7-9 to TRBJ1-2; 7 central nucleotides agree with TRBD1. The sequenced sample was CD8+ T cells from peripheral blood mononuclear cells, obtained in the third trimester of pregnancy. This receptor was obtained from a female donor with multiple sclerosis, enrolled in a pregnancy study. The bases read TGTGCCAGCAGCTTGGGGGTTTACGACAGGGACTATGGCTACACCTTC. Its translation reads: CASSLGVYDRDYGYTF.